This T cell receptor (beta chain) emerged from a study of beta chain features in type 1 diabetes. Findings and limits, study-wide: Healthy donors had naive, central memory and Treg TCRB repertoires that appeared less similar than those seen among patients. Shortening that was moderate but significant affected the TCRB CDR3s of Type 1 diabetes patients in all four CD4+ subsets.

CD45RO/CCR7/CD25/CD127/CD95/CD27 separated CD4+ naive, central memory, regulatory and stem cell-like memory cells by sorting. Sequencing targeted expressed TCRB transcripts, as all isolated RNA had been reverse transcribed. The table came from immunoSEQ multiplex PCR; TCRdb's copy has only in-frame clones and leaves some out. The sample lists roughly 50,000 clones, approximately 43% occurring once. Trimming left V 4 bases short and J 2 bases short, with 12 bases between. Germline V gives CDR1 MNHNS, CDR2 SASEGT. The CDR3 sequence is 15 residues long. In its sample, this clone was seen a few times. Its target is unknown.

V usage is TRBV6-1 and J usage is TRBJ2-1; D is possibly TRBD1 (6 bases). Material: stem cell memory CD4+ T cells from blood. This TCR was sampled from a man aged 25 to 40 with type 1 diabetes. CDR3 loop: CASSAHRQAYNEQFF. The CDR3 DNA reads TGTGCCAGCAGTGCACATCGACAGGCCTACAATGAGCAGTTCTTC.